The rows below give T cell receptor beta chains drawn from one sample of a study of shared clonotypes between healthy human individuals. Using immunoSEQ multiplex PCR, the repertoire was profiled, and TCRdb retains in-frame clones only, with some absent. The table includes 2.3 million or so clones, over 85% detected once. Sequencing input: naive CD4+ T cells from PBMCs. These receptors all come from a man between 18 and 29 years old in good health. Some clones in this sample may be carry-over from other donors' samples. CDR3s include the opening cysteine and the closing phenylalanine or tryptophan. A D gene is named only where the DNA matches it firmly. Clone size is stated in some rows and not others, as once, few, many or a class when expanded.

clone size: once; V gene: TRBV28; D gene: NA; J gene: TRBJ2-1; CDR3 protein: CASSLFADEQFF; CDR3 DNA: TGTGCCAGCAGTTTATTTGCGGATGAGCAGTTCTTC
clone size: NA; V gene: TRBV14; D gene: NA; J gene: TRBJ1-2; CDR3 protein: CASSPLGARDGYTF; CDR3 DNA: TGTGCCAGCAGCCCTTTGGGAGCCAGGGATGGCTACACCTTC
clone size: few; V gene: TRBV28; D gene: NA; J gene: TRBJ2-7; CDR3 protein: CASSLYSYEQYF; CDR3 DNA: TGTGCCAGCAGTTTATACAGCTACGAGCAGTACTTC
clone size: NA; V gene: TRBV19; D gene: NA; J gene: TRBJ1-2; CDR3 protein: CASSARGSGYTF; CDR3 DNA: TGTGCCAGTAGTGCGCGAGGAAGCGGCTACACCTTC
clone size: NA; V gene: TRBV28; D gene: NA; J gene: TRBJ1-3; CDR3 protein: CASSSGVGNTIYF; CDR3 DNA: TGTGCCAGCAGTTCAGGGGTTGGAAACACCATATATTTT
clone size: NA; V gene: TRBV4-3; D gene: NA; J gene: TRBJ2-2; CDR3 protein: CASSQSGLGGELFF; CDR3 DNA: TGCGCCAGCAGCCAATCGGGTTTGGGCGGGGAGCTGTTTTTT
clone size: NA; V gene: TRBV2; D gene: NA; J gene: TRBJ2-3; CDR3 protein: CASSEVFAGTDTQYF; CDR3 DNA: TGTGCCAGCAGTGAGGTATTTGCAGGCACAGATACGCAGTATTTT
clone size: NA; V gene: TRBV18; D gene: NA; J gene: TRBJ2-1; CDR3 protein: CASSPSLGRGSYNEQFF; CDR3 DNA: TGTGCCAGCTCACCTAGCCTGGGAAGGGGGTCCTACAATGAGCAGTTCTTC
clone size: few; V gene: TRBV9; D gene: NA; J gene: TRBJ1-1; CDR3 protein: CASSVLSNTEAFF; CDR3 DNA: TGTGCCAGCAGCGTCCTATCGAACACTGAAGCTTTCTTT
clone size: NA; V gene: TRBV18; D gene: TRBD2; J gene: TRBJ2-7; CDR3 protein: CASSPGGTYEQYF; CDR3 DNA: TGTGCCAGCTCCCCCGGGGGGACCTACGAGCAGTACTTC
clone size: NA; V gene: TRBV10-3; D gene: TRBD2; J gene: TRBJ2-1; CDR3 protein: CAIRTIQTSGSRNEQFF; CDR3 DNA: TGTGCCATCAGGACAATACAGACTAGCGGGAGCAGGAATGAGCAGTTCTTC
clone size: NA; V gene: TRBV30; D gene: NA; J gene: TRBJ2-7; CDR3 protein: CAWSQRGGEQYF; CDR3 DNA: TGTGCCTGGAGTCAAAGGGGGGGGGAGCAGTACTTC
clone size: NA; V gene: TRBV10-3; D gene: TRBD1; J gene: TRBJ2-5; CDR3 protein: CAISESTQGVGTQYF; CDR3 DNA: TGTGCCATCAGTGAGTCGACACAGGGGGTTGGGACCCAGTACTTC
clone size: NA; V gene: TRBV19; D gene: TRBD1; J gene: TRBJ2-2; CDR3 protein: CASTGGQGRKGGELFF; CDR3 DNA: TGTGCCAGTACCGGGGGACAGGGACGCAAGGGCGGGGAGCTGTTTTTT
clone size: NA; V gene: TRBV5-1; D gene: NA; J gene: TRBJ1-1; CDR3 protein: CASSSGAGFGAFF; CDR3 DNA: TGCGCCAGCAGCTCTGGAGCAGGGTTTGGAGCTTTCTTT
clone size: NA; V gene: TRBV28; D gene: NA; J gene: TRBJ2-7; CDR3 protein: CASSFWRGSYEQYF; CDR3 DNA: TGTGCCAGCAGTTTTTGGAGGGGTTCCTACGAGCAGTACTTC
clone size: NA; V gene: TRBV7-9; D gene: NA; J gene: TRBJ2-3; CDR3 protein: CASSFPSTDTQYF; CDR3 DNA: TGTGCCAGCAGCTTCCCCAGCACAGATACGCAGTATTTT
clone size: NA; V gene: TRBV10-1; D gene: NA; J gene: TRBJ1-1; CDR3 protein: CASSESADSPLAEAFF; CDR3 DNA: TGCGCCAGCAGTGAGTCGGCGGACAGCCCCCTTGCTGAAGCTTTCTTT
clone size: NA; V gene: TRBV7-2; D gene: NA; J gene: TRBJ2-7; CDR3 protein: CASSYSGSPSYEQYF; CDR3 DNA: TGTGCCAGCAGCTACTCCGGGAGTCCTTCCTACGAGCAGTACTTC
clone size: NA; V gene: TRBV14; D gene: NA; J gene: TRBJ1-1; CDR3 protein: CASSQRPGNLNTEAFF; CDR3 DNA: TGTGCCAGCAGCCAAAGGCCGGGAAACCTGAACACTGAAGCTTTCTTT
clone size: NA; V gene: TRBV5-1; D gene: NA; J gene: TRBJ2-2; CDR3 protein: CASSLLESGTGELFF; CDR3 DNA: TGCGCCAGCAGCTTACTAGAATCGGGCACCGGGGAGCTGTTTTTT
clone size: NA; V gene: TRBV2; D gene: NA; J gene: TRBJ2-1; CDR3 protein: CASSVFYNEQFF; CDR3 DNA: TGTGCCAGCAGTGTCTTCTACAATGAGCAGTTCTTC
clone size: NA; V gene: TRBV4-2; D gene: TRBD2; J gene: TRBJ2-1; CDR3 protein: CASSLGALARYNEQFF; CDR3 DNA: TGTGCCAGCAGCCTAGGCGCACTAGCGAGATACAATGAGCAGTTCTTC
clone size: NA; V gene: TRBV5-6; D gene: NA; J gene: TRBJ2-3; CDR3 protein: CASSPPGLYTDTQYF; CDR3 DNA: TGTGCCAGCAGCCCACCGGGACTCTACACAGATACGCAGTATTTT
clone size: NA; V gene: TRBV5-4; D gene: TRBD2; J gene: TRBJ2-7; CDR3 protein: CASSDPGGYEQYF; CDR3 DNA: TGTGCCAGCAGCGACCCGGGAGGATACGAGCAGTACTTC
clone size: NA; V gene: TRBV11-3; D gene: NA; J gene: TRBJ2-3; CDR3 protein: CASSSSSTDTQYF; CDR3 DNA: TGTGCCAGCAGCTCATCCAGCACAGATACGCAGTATTTT
clone size: NA; V gene: TRBV28; D gene: NA; J gene: TRBJ1-3; CDR3 protein: CASRFTGNTIYF; CDR3 DNA: TGTGCCAGCAGATTCACTGGAAACACCATATATTTT
clone size: NA; V gene: TRBV19; D gene: NA; J gene: TRBJ1-5; CDR3 protein: CASTAGVRPDLNQPQHF; CDR3 DNA: TGTGCCAGTACCGCCGGGGTCCGTCCAGATTTGAATCAGCCCCAGCATTTT
clone size: NA; V gene: TRBV6-5; D gene: TRBD1; J gene: TRBJ1-1; CDR3 protein: CASSRGQGLIKAFF; CDR3 DNA: TGTGCCAGCAGTAGGGGACAGGGTCTAATTAAAGCTTTCTTT
clone size: NA; V gene: TRBV7-9; D gene: TRBD2; J gene: TRBJ2-1; CDR3 protein: CASSEPRTSGSRYNEQFF; CDR3 DNA: TGTGCCAGCAGCGAACCCCGGACTAGCGGGAGTCGCTACAATGAGCAGTTCTTC
clone size: once; V gene: TRBV19; D gene: NA; J gene: TRBJ1-3; CDR3 protein: CASTPRRGSGNTIYF; CDR3 DNA: TGTGCCAGTACCCCACGTAGGGGGTCAGGAAACACCATATATTTT
clone size: once; V gene: TRBV4-1; D gene: NA; J gene: TRBJ2-3; CDR3 protein: CASSPGPSTDTQYF; CDR3 DNA: TGCGCCAGCAGCCCTGGACCGAGCACAGATACGCAGTATTTT
clone size: NA; V gene: TRBV5-4; D gene: NA; J gene: TRBJ2-2; CDR3 protein: CASRADRYTGELFF; CDR3 DNA: TGTGCCAGCAGGGCTGACAGGTACACCGGGGAGCTGTTTTTT
clone size: once; V gene: TRBV28; D gene: NA; J gene: TRBJ2-7; CDR3 protein: CASSSPNEQYF; CDR3 DNA: TGTGCCAGCAGCTCCCCCAACGAGCAGTACTTC
clone size: NA; V gene: TRBV6-4; D gene: TRBD2; J gene: TRBJ2-1; CDR3 protein: CASSDGLAAYNEQFF; CDR3 DNA: TGTGCCAGCAGTGACGGACTAGCGGCCTACAATGAGCAGTTCTTC
clone size: once; V gene: TRBV6-1; D gene: NA; J gene: TRBJ2-1; CDR3 protein: CASSAQAGGDEQFF; CDR3 DNA: TGTGCCAGCAGTGCCCAGGCTGGAGGCGATGAGCAGTTCTTC
clone size: NA; V gene: TRBV4-1; D gene: TRBD1; J gene: TRBJ1-5; CDR3 protein: CASSQENAVGGWYSNQPQHF; CDR3 DNA: TGCGCCAGCAGCCAAGAGAACGCGGTAGGGGGCTGGTATAGCAATCAGCCCCAGCATTTT
clone size: once; V gene: TRBV2; D gene: NA; J gene: TRBJ2-7; CDR3 protein: CASSGSRGSYEQYF; CDR3 DNA: TGTGCCAGCAGTGGATCTAGGGGATCCTACGAGCAGTACTTC
clone size: NA; V gene: TRBV28; D gene: NA; J gene: TRBJ2-5; CDR3 protein: CASSLSGEETQYF; CDR3 DNA: TGTGCCAGCAGTTTGTCGGGGGAAGAGACCCAGTACTTC
clone size: NA; V gene: TRBV28; D gene: NA; J gene: TRBJ1-1; CDR3 protein: CASRTGGLGAFF; CDR3 DNA: TGTGCCAGCAGGACAGGCGGCCTTGGAGCTTTCTTT
clone size: NA; V gene: TRBV7-2; D gene: NA; J gene: TRBJ1-5; CDR3 protein: CASSLFGGQGNQPQHF; CDR3 DNA: TGTGCCAGCAGCCTGTTCGGGGGGCAAGGCAATCAGCCCCAGCATTTT
clone size: NA; V gene: TRBV28; D gene: TRBD2; J gene: TRBJ2-7; CDR3 protein: CASSLPSGGNYEQYF; CDR3 DNA: TGTGCCAGCAGTTTGCCTAGCGGAGGGAATTACGAGCAGTACTTC
clone size: once; V gene: TRBV9; D gene: TRBD2; J gene: TRBJ2-1; CDR3 protein: CASSVEGLASNEQFF; CDR3 DNA: TGTGCCAGCAGCGTAGAAGGACTAGCTAGTAATGAGCAGTTCTTC
clone size: NA; V gene: TRBV4-1; D gene: TRBD1; J gene: TRBJ1-5; CDR3 protein: CASSQVDRGLNQPQHF; CDR3 DNA: TGCGCCAGCAGCCAGGTTGACAGGGGGCTTAATCAGCCCCAGCATTTT
clone size: NA; V gene: TRBV6-5; D gene: NA; J gene: TRBJ2-5; CDR3 protein: CASSNPGSETQYF; CDR3 DNA: TGTGCCAGCAGTAACCCCGGCTCGGAGACCCAGTACTTC
clone size: NA; V gene: TRBV9; D gene: TRBD1; J gene: TRBJ1-2; CDR3 protein: CASRRTGNYGYTF; CDR3 DNA: TGTGCCAGCAGAAGGACAGGGAACTATGGCTACACCTTC
clone size: NA; V gene: TRBV27; D gene: NA; J gene: TRBJ1-5; CDR3 protein: CASSLSLGQPQHF; CDR3 DNA: TGTGCCAGCAGTTTATCATTGGGGCAGCCCCAGCATTTT
clone size: NA; V gene: TRBV30; D gene: NA; J gene: TRBJ1-2; CDR3 protein: CAWSPAERVGGYTF; CDR3 DNA: TGTGCCTGGAGTCCCGCTGAGCGGGTGGGTGGCTACACCTTC
clone size: NA; V gene: TRBV13; D gene: TRBD1; J gene: TRBJ2-3; CDR3 protein: CASSFLRGLGTGELRRALGAQYF; CDR3 DNA: TGTGCCAGCAGCTTCCTCAGAGGATTAGGGACAGGGGAATTGCGGCGGGCCCTCGGGGCGCAGTATTTT
clone size: NA; V gene: TRBV11-2; D gene: NA; J gene: TRBJ1-4; CDR3 protein: CASSLAQGLSEKLFF; CDR3 DNA: TGTGCCAGCAGCTTAGCGCAGGGCCTTTCGGAAAAACTGTTTTTT
clone size: NA; V gene: TRBV28; D gene: NA; J gene: TRBJ2-1; CDR3 protein: CASRSTTGRSYNEQFF; CDR3 DNA: TGTGCCAGCAGATCTACTACAGGGCGGAGTTACAATGAGCAGTTCTTC
clone size: NA; V gene: TRBV18; D gene: NA; J gene: TRBJ1-5; CDR3 protein: CASSPRGGGPNQPQHF; CDR3 DNA: TGTGCCAGCTCACCGCGGGGAGGGGGACCAAATCAGCCCCAGCATTTT
clone size: once; V gene: TRBV5-4; D gene: TRBD1; J gene: TRBJ1-2; CDR3 protein: CASSSGQGAPYGYTF; CDR3 DNA: TGTGCCAGCAGCTCAGGACAGGGGGCACCCTATGGCTACACCTTC
clone size: NA; V gene: TRBV7-7; D gene: NA; J gene: TRBJ2-5; CDR3 protein: CASSLLLDQETQYF; CDR3 DNA: TGTGCCAGCAGCCTTCTTCTGGACCAAGAGACCCAGTACTTC
clone size: NA; V gene: TRBV9; D gene: TRBD1; J gene: TRBJ2-1; CDR3 protein: CASSVGGQGGWNEQFF; CDR3 DNA: TGTGCCAGCAGCGTAGGGGGACAGGGAGGATGGAATGAGCAGTTCTTC
clone size: NA; V gene: TRBV7-3; D gene: NA; J gene: TRBJ1-2; CDR3 protein: CASSLYRRGNYGYTF; CDR3 DNA: TGTGCCAGCAGCCTATACCGGCGAGGAAACTATGGCTACACCTTC